The rows below give T cell receptor beta chains drawn from one sample of a study of blood T cell repertoires in COVID-19. This table comes from immunoSEQ multiplex PCR, and its TCRdb copy is limited to in-frame clones, with some not included. The repertoire consists of 250,000 to 350,000 clones, with about 88% occurring once and the leading ten covering around 13%. Sequenced material: peripheral blood. These receptors came from a woman aged 70-85 years with COVID-19, enrolled during active disease. The CDR3 runs from the conserved cysteine through the conserved F or W. The order of the fields is J gene, V gene, D gene, CDR3 protein. The D gene is left open where the match is weak.

TRBJ2-2	TRBV7-3	TRBD2	CASSWGTSGAGGELFF
TRBJ2-7	TRBV9	TRBD2	CASSDGTSSSYEQYF
TRBJ2-6	TRBV18	TRBD1	CASSLGQGNSGANVLTF
TRBJ1-2	TRBV28	NA	CASSSSGLIYYGYTF
TRBJ1-6	TRBV6-2/TRBV6-3	TRBD1	CASCRQGNSPLHF
TRBJ2-5	TRBV7-8	TRBD1	CASSLTSTGYQETQYF
TRBJ1-2	TRBV7-2	NA	CASSPMNYGYTF
TRBJ2-5	TRBV5-6	NA	CASSLLGAQETQYF
TRBJ2-3	TRBV5-4	NA	CASSFGGPDTQYF
TRBJ1-1	TRBV30	NA	CAWDPQAYTEAFF
TRBJ2-2	TRBV5-4	TRBD2	CASSLPSGGKSGELFF
TRBJ1-1	TRBV6-5	TRBD1	CASRAGTGGAGAFF
TRBJ1-1	TRBV12-5	TRBD1	CASGLILGTGGTEAFF
TRBJ2-7	TRBV27	TRBD1	CASSWGTGFSYEQYF
TRBJ2-7	TRBV12-5	NA	CASGFPGYYEQYF
TRBJ1-5	TRBV30	NA	CAWSKSLGNQPQHF
TRBJ2-3	TRBV10-3	TRBD1	CAISGQGDTQYF
TRBJ1-1	TRBV5-1	TRBD1	CASSFQGETEAFF
TRBJ2-7	TRBV19	NA	CASSRGTYYEQYF
TRBJ1-5	TRBV28	TRBD1	CASSLRQGGQPQHF
TRBJ1-6	TRBV2	TRBD1	CASNLQGLDSPLHF
TRBJ2-3	TRBV2	TRBD2	CASLAGEITDTQYF
TRBJ2-3	TRBV4-1	TRBD2	CASSSPGLAQITDTQYF
TRBJ1-6	TRBV21-1	NA	CASSKVGQGIYSPLHF
TRBJ1-2	TRBV7-3	NA	CASSLGQNYGYTF
TRBJ1-6	TRBV5-1	NA	CASSGGLNNSPLHF
TRBJ2-3	TRBV3-1/TRBV3-2	NA	CASSTGTYSTDTQYF
TRBJ1-4	TRBV15	NA	CATSREGGIRTNEKLFF
TRBJ2-7	TRBV28	NA	CASSFVGYEQYF
TRBJ1-2	TRBV11-2	NA	CASSSLRGYYGYTF
TRBJ2-5	TRBV19	NA	CASRPKGREVLQETQYF
TRBJ2-3	TRBV27	TRBD2	CASSLGLAGTQYF
TRBJ2-1	TRBV7-2	TRBD2	CASSFLAGGHDEQFF
TRBJ2-7	TRBV6-6	TRBD2	CASSSGGGFSSYEQYF
TRBJ2-7	TRBV13	NA	CASSWLAEQYF
TRBJ2-7	TRBV5-6	TRBD2	CASSLLSASGGDAYEQYF
TRBJ2-1	TRBV7-7	TRBD1	CASSLRPGQGYNEQFF
TRBJ2-6	TRBV5-4	TRBD1	CASSLGGTGGFGANVLTF
TRBJ2-6	TRBV7-3	NA	CASSSTGHGANVLTF
TRBJ1-1	TRBV12-5	NA	CASGAGRVTEAFF
TRBJ2-7	TRBV5-1	NA	CASSTGTLQPPYEQYF
TRBJ1-6	TRBV2	NA	CASSSRQEINSPLHF
TRBJ2-5	TRBV3-1/TRBV3-2	TRBD2	CASTLAGQETQYF